The 27 T cell receptor beta chains below come from one sample, sequenced in a study of response to subunit inactivated influenza vaccine listed by TCRdb under 2018. The library relied on RT-PCR. The reads were generated on an Illumina HiSeq 2500. TCRdb cleaned the public reads at Q25 with fastp, built clones with MiXCR and kept in-frame beta chains. Every CDR3 protein is listed once, alongside the most common genes and DNA of its rows. This sample is represented by about 540,000 distinct CDR3 sequences; 12% to 15% of them were singletons. The ten largest account for over 8.5% of the sample. Sample: PBMCs from blood, taken about 11 days after vaccination. These receptors were obtained from a man aged 45-60 years who received an inactivated influenza vaccine. Donor details come from another sample of the same person, matched by shared clones.

The chain employs TRBV20-1 and TRBJ2-7, with D possibly matching TRBD2 (5 bases). The germline CDR1 and CDR2 sequences are DFQATT and SNEGSKA (reference sequence). V was cut by 1 base and J by 0 bases, with 13 bases left in between. This CDR3 spans 15 amino acids. The CDR3 DNA sequence: TGCAGTGCTAGAGCCTCGAGCGGTTCCTCCTACGAGCAGTACTTC. This sequence encodes CSARASSGSSYEQYF.

V and J are TRBV7-9 and TRBJ2-5, with D maybe TRBD2 (6 bases). CDR3 length equals 13 residues. Germline V lookup: CDR1 SEHNR, CDR2 FQNEAQ (reference sequence). Trimming left V 5 bases short and J 5 bases short, with 12 bases between. The CDR3 loop is CASSPGRMETQYF. The CDR3 bases are TGTGCCAGCAGCCCGGGGAGGATGGAGACCCAGTACTTC. Looking up the rest from reference TRBV7-9 and TRBJ2-5 gives the full variable domain: DTGVSQNPRHKITKRGQNVTFRCDPISEHNRLYWYRQTLGQGPEFLTYFQNEAQLEKSRLLSDRFSAERPKGSFSTLEIQRTEQGDSAMYLCASSPGRMETQYFGPGTRLLVL.

This clonotype appeared once. Germline and junction disagree at one end, which may indicate a read error. This chain connects TRBV7-9 to TRBJ2-6; D is perhaps TRBD2 (5 bases). This CDR3 spans 17 amino acids. From germline, CDR1 is SEHNR and CDR2 FQNEAQ (reference sequence). CDR3 coding DNA: TGTGCCAGCAGCCTAGCAAGGTCGGGCTCTGGGGCCAACGTCCTGACTTTC. Its translation is CASSLARSGSGANVLTF.

This clonotype was counted at least ten times. The chain employs TRBV7-2 and TRBJ2-3; 8 nucleotides line up with TRBD1. Trimming removed 2 bases from V and 2 bases from J; junction bases left unmatched: 3. The CDR3 is made up of 15 amino acids. The V gene's germline CDR1 is SGHTA and CDR2 FQGNSA. CDR3 sequence: CASSLNQGATDTQYF. The CDR3 DNA reads as TGTGCCAGCAGCTTAAATCAGGGGGCCACAGATACGCAGTATTTT.

This clonotype has at least ten counts. The chain recombines TRBV7-2 with TRBJ1-2, with 7 bases that match TRBD1. CDR1 is SGHTA and CDR2 is FQGNSA in the germline V gene. V was pared by 5 bases and J by 6 bases, with 6 bases of the junction left unmatched. The CDR3 runs 13 residues. CDR3 in amino acids: CASSPGTVHGYTF. The CDR3 DNA reads as TGTGCCAGCAGCCCCGGGACAGTACATGGCTACACCTTC. The full variable domain, with the rest looked up from reference TRBV7-2 and TRBJ1-2, is GAGVSQSPSNKVTEKGKDVELRCDPISGHTALYWYRQSLGQGLEFLIYFQGNSAPDKSGLPSDRFSAERTGGSVSTLTIQRTQQEDSAVYLCASSPGTVHGYTFGSGTRLTVV.

This chain joins TRBV5-1 and TRBJ1-3; weak D call: TRBD1 (6 bases). The CDR3 spans 14 residues. Per the germline V gene, CDR1 is SGHRS and CDR2 is YFSETQ. V lost 4 bases and J 4 bases, leaving 12 bases between the germline ends. The CDR3 reads CASSPSGDGNTIYF. CDR3 nucleotides: TGCGCCAGCAGCCCGTCAGGGGACGGAAACACCATATATTTT.

The chain employs TRBV7-9 and TRBJ2-3; D unresolved. This CDR3 comprises 13 residues. Trimming shortened V by 5 bases and J by 6 bases, and 12 bases separated the two germline ends. From germline, CDR1 is SEHNR and CDR2 FQNEAQ (reference sequence). The CDR3 spells CASSPPPRDTQYF. The CDR3 nucleotides read TGTGCCAGCAGCCCCCCCCCTAGGGATACGCAGTATTTT. Filled out from reference TRBV7-9 and TRBJ2-3, the complete variable domain reads DTGVSQNPRHKITKRGQNVTFRCDPISEHNRLYWYRQTLGQGPEFLTYFQNEAQLEKSRLLSDRFSAERPKGSFSTLEIQRTEQGDSAMYLCASSPPPRDTQYFGPGTRLTVL.

The genes are TRBV25-1 and TRBJ2-7, with D uncertain. The germline CDR1 and CDR2 sequences are MGHDK and SYGVNS. The CDR3 contains 12 residues. V lost 3 bases and J lost 3, with 6 bases in between. As DNA, the CDR3 is TGTGCCAGCAGTGAGCGGAGCTACGAGCAGTACTTC. Translating it yields CASSERSYEQYF.

Here the CDR3 reads CASSEARHGRGFF. For the CDR3, the DNA is TGTGCCAGCAGTGAAGCCAGACATGGGAGGGGGTTCTTT. The rearrangement links TRBV6-1 to TRBJ1-1; the D gene is possibly TRBD1 (6 bases). Germline V CDR1 and CDR2: MNHNS, SASEGT. The V end was cut by 0 bases, the J end by 14 bases, with 16 bases between. CDR3 length: 13 residues.

This clonotype showed up just a few times. V usage is TRBV14 and J usage is TRBJ1-2, with TRBD1 identical over 9 bases. The CDR3 contains 19 residues. CDR1 is SGHDN, CDR2 FVKESK, per germline. After removal of 4 bases from V and 0 bases from J, the junction contained 15 bases not matched to a gene. The CDR3 DNA reads as TGTGCCAGCAGCCCGAACAGGGGGCCCACTTCTTTACCTAACTATGGCTACACCTTC. It is translated as CASSPNRGPTSLPNYGYTF.

The CDR3 DNA sequence: TGTGCCAGCAAAGGGGGACTAAACTCCTACGAGCAGTACTTC. Translating gives CASKGGLNSYEQYF. This sequence joins TRBV7-8 and TRBJ2-7; D is perhaps TRBD2 (7 bases). This CDR3 is built from 14 residues. V lost 7 bases to trimming and J lost 0 bases, with 13 bases between them. CDR1 and CDR2 (germline): SGHVS, FQNEAQ.

This clonotype has only a few counts. J is TRBJ2-7 and V is TRBV9; D gene unclear. Germline V gene data show CDR1 as SGDLS and CDR2 as YYNGEE. The CDR3 spans 14 residues. The V end was cut by 4 bases, the J end by 4 bases, with 15 bases between. CDR3 sequence (DNA): TGTGCCAGCAGCCCCGGGTTGCTAAATTACGAGCAGTACTTC. Protein: CASSPGLLNYEQYF. Supplemented by reference TRBV9 and TRBJ2-7, the full variable domain reads DSGVTQTPKHLITATGQRVTLRCSPRSGDLSVYWYQQSLDQGLQFLIQYYNGEERAKGNILERFSAQQFPDLHSELNLSSLELGDSALYFCASSPGLLNYEQYFGPGTRLTVT.

The chain recombines TRBV12-3 or TRBV12-4 with TRBJ2-1; 7 nucleotides line up with TRBD2. Trimming at V came to 3 bases and at J to 6 bases, leaving 14 bases not matched to a gene. The CDR3 has 17 amino acids. Written as DNA, the CDR3 is TGTGCCAGCAGTTTTTTAGGGTCGGTTTCGGGGGGCAATGAGCAGTTCTTC. Its protein is CASSFLGSVSGGNEQFF.

This clonotype has a handful of counts. The genes are TRBV19 and TRBJ1-5; D gene uncertain. The germline V gene encodes CDR1 LNHDA and CDR2 SQIVND (reference sequence). There are 16 residues in the CDR3. The germline V and J ends were trimmed by 2 bases and 5 bases, with 16 bases remaining between them. The CDR3: CASSITLGSRYQPQHF. For the CDR3, the DNA is TGTGCCAGTAGTATAACTCTGGGCAGTCGGTATCAGCCCCAGCATTTT.

This clonotype was seen only a few times. This chain links TRBV3-1 with TRBJ2-7; 8 bases match TRBD1. Trimming at V came to 5 bases and at J to 6 bases, leaving 9 bases not matched to a gene. The CDR3 is 14 residues long. Germline V lookup: CDR1 LGHDT, CDR2 YNNKEL (reference sequence). This chain's CDR3 is CASSYRTGISEQYF. In DNA form, the CDR3 reads TGTGCCAGCAGCTACCGGACAGGGATTTCCGAGCAGTACTTC.

The rearrangement uses TRBV20-1 and TRBJ2-5, with 12 nucleotides matching TRBD2. Looked up from germline, CDR1 is DFQATT and CDR2 is SNEGSKA (reference sequence). This CDR3 spans 14 amino acids. Trimming at V came to 6 bases and at J to 3 bases, leaving 5 bases not matched to a gene. The CDR3 DNA is TGCAGTGCCCTAGCGGGGGGGCGGGAAGAGACCCAGTACTTC. Residues: CSALAGGREETQYF.

J is TRBJ1-1 and V is TRBV6-5, with a possible D match to TRBD1 (5 bases). Germline V gene lookup returns CDR1 MNHEY and CDR2 SVGAGI. The germline V and J ends were trimmed by 2 bases and 1 base, with 11 bases remaining between them. The CDR3 totals 15 residues. CDR3 DNA sequence: TGTGCCAGCAGTTACGGGGGACTCCGGAACACTGAAGCTTTCTTT. Its translation is CASSYGGLRNTEAFF.

There are a few counts of this clonotype. The chain uses TRBV6-1 and TRBJ1-1; D is uncertain. Trimming removed 1 base at V and 1 base at J, with 4 bases between. Germline CDR1 and CDR2: MNHNS and SASEGT. CDR3 length: 13 amino acids. The DNA for the CDR3 is TGTGCCAGCAGTGAAGTGGGGAACACTGAAGCTTTCTTT. Translating gives CASSEVGNTEAFF.

The J gene is TRBJ2-7, the V gene TRBV5-1, with TRBD1 identical over 7 bases. The CDR3 covers 16 residues. V shed 3 bases, J shed 2 bases, and the junction held 11 bases outside the gene matches. Germline V CDR1 and CDR2: SGHRS, YFSETQ. CDR3 sequence (DNA): TGCGCCAGCAGCTCCCGACCAGACAGGGCCACCTACGAGCAGTACTTC. It is translated as CASSSRPDRATYEQYF.

This clonotype was seen many times. The rearrangement joins TRBV28 to TRBJ2-1; D might be TRBD2 (6 bases). Germline CDR1 and CDR2: MDHEN and SYDVKM. The CDR3 is 15 amino acids. The V end lost 1 base, the J end lost 4 bases, and 11 bases lay between the germline ends. The CDR3 sequence: CASSLYREPYNEQFF. The CDR3 DNA follows: TGTGCCAGCAGTTTATACCGGGAGCCGTACAATGAGCAGTTCTTC.

The J gene is TRBJ1-4, the V gene TRBV7-9; TRBD1 matches 9 bases. CDR3 length: 15 residues. Germline loops: CDR1 SEHNR, CDR2 FQNEAQ (reference sequence). The ends lost 5 bases at V and 4 bases at J; junction bases unmatched: 5. The CDR3 region has the DNA TGTGCCAGCAGCCCCACAGGGGGCTTTAATGAAAAACTGTTTTTT. Its protein product is CASSPTGGFNEKLFF.

This chain connects TRBV12-3 or TRBV12-4 to TRBJ2-7; 11 bases match TRBD2. The CDR3 is 13 residues long. With 6 bases clipped from V and 5 bases from J, the junction kept 3 bases outside the gene matches. The chain's CDR3 is CASRLLAGDEQYF. CDR3 DNA: TGTGCCAGCAGACTACTAGCGGGGGACGAGCAGTACTTC.

This rearrangement joins TRBV20-1 to TRBJ2-5; 11 nucleotides line up with TRBD1. The CDR3 extends over 15 amino acids. The germline V gene has CDR1 DFQATT and CDR2 SNEGSKA (reference sequence). Trimming removed 6 bases from V and 5 bases from J; junction bases left unmatched: 11. The DNA for the CDR3 is TGCAGTGCGCTCCGGGACAGGGGGATTTTGGAGACCCAGTACTTC. Amino acid sequence: CSALRDRGILETQYF.

This chain connects TRBV6-2 or TRBV6-3 to TRBJ2-1; 7 positions agree with TRBD2. The CDR3 is made up of 15 amino acids. In germline, CDR1 is MNHEY, CDR2 SVGEGT. V was clipped by 4 bases and J by 5 bases; unmatched bases: 8. As DNA, the CDR3 is TGTGCCAGCAGTTTCAGCGGGCTAGCGGACAATGAGCAGTTCTTC. This translates into CASSFSGLADNEQFF.

This clonotype turned up a few times. The rearrangement uses TRBV28 and TRBJ2-7, with 9 bases aligning to TRBD2. The ends lost 5 bases at V and 1 base at J; junction bases unmatched: 6. CDR1 is MDHEN and CDR2 is SYDVKM in the germline V gene. This CDR3 contains 15 residues. The CDR3 nucleotides read TGTGCCAGCAGTCCTAGCGGGACCCATTCCTACGAGCAGTACTTC. Amino acids: CASSPSGTHSYEQYF.

This clonotype was counted only a few times. V is TRBV10-3 and J is TRBJ2-1; TRBD2 agrees at 7 bases. The V gene's germline CDR1 is ENHRY and CDR2 SYGVKD. J was trimmed by 3 bases and V by 5 bases; bases with no gene match: 10. The CDR3 extends over 16 amino acids. The CDR3 protein is CAISSPLGEGYNEQFF. The DNA of the CDR3 is TGTGCCATCAGTTCTCCTTTGGGGGAGGGCTACAATGAGCAGTTCTTC.

The chain combines TRBV24-1 with TRBJ2-6, with D maybe TRBD1 (6 bases). CDR1 is KGHDR and CDR2 is SFDVKD in the germline V gene. The CDR3 is made up of 19 amino acids. The germline V and J ends were trimmed by 4 bases and 0 bases, with 18 bases remaining between them. The CDR3 nucleotides are TGTGCCACCAGTGAAACCACCCCGGGACAATTCTCTGGGGCCAACGTCCTGACTTTC. The encoded protein is CATSETTPGQFSGANVLTF.